The 27 T cell receptor beta chains below come from one sample, sequenced in a study of T cells in Graves' hyperthyroidism and ophthalmopathy. RNA transcripts gave rise to amplified TCR beta CDR3 regions. A first-round RT-PCR of the TCR CDR3 used the HTBI primer set. TCRdb recomputed calls from the multiplex PCR reads with MiXCR, one row per CDR3 protein. Here the sample spans hundreds of thousands of distinct CDR3 sequences, 14% to 15% being singletons. Sequencing input: blood. The receptors shown here come from a woman aged 25 to 45 with Graves' hyperthyroidism.

CDR3 nucleotide sequence: TGTGCCAGCAGTTATAGGGGGGGAGATCAGTACTTC. It translates to CASSYRGGDQYF. The chain carries TRBV7-9 and TRBJ2-7, with D perhaps matching TRBD2 (7 bases). V gave up 6 bases and J gave up 10 bases, with 16 bases separating them. CDR1 is SEHNR and CDR2 is FQNEAQ in the germline V gene (reference sequence). The CDR3 loop spans 12 amino acids.

The table lists this clonotype with many counts. This sequence joins TRBV20-1 and TRBJ2-5; 9 nucleotides agree with TRBD2. The germline V gene encodes CDR1 DFQATT and CDR2 SNEGSKA (reference sequence). V lost 0 bases and J lost 0; bases outside the gene matches: 11. CDR3 length: 18 amino acids. The CDR3 protein is CSARDRWLAGPHQETQYF. The CDR3 DNA reads TGCAGTGCTAGAGATCGGTGGCTAGCGGGACCCCACCAAGAGACCCAGTACTTC.

Many counts were recorded for this clonotype. The chain links TRBV19 to TRBJ1-5; unclear D gene. In germline, CDR1 is LNHDA, CDR2 SQIVND (reference sequence). The CDR3 is 12 residues long. Trimming took off 8 bases at V and 5 bases at J, with 10 bases between the two ends. DNA for the CDR3: TGTGCCAGTGACGATCGGGATCAGCCCCAGCATTTT. Its protein is CASDDRDQPQHF.

In this sample, this clonotype turned up many times. V usage is TRBV28 and J usage is TRBJ2-1; possibly TRBD2 for D (5 bases). Trimming left V 6 bases short and J 1 base short, with 13 bases between. The CDR3 spans 15 residues. Germline V gene sequence: CDR1 MDHEN, CDR2 SYDVKM. This chain's CDR3 is CASSLLGWSYNEQFF. The CDR3 bases are TGTGCCAGCAGCCTACTAGGATGGTCCTACAATGAGCAGTTCTTC.

This clonotype showed up just a few times. This sequence joins TRBV19 and TRBJ2-3; TRBD2 agrees at 9 bases. The trim removed 5 bases at V and 11 bases at J, leaving 17 bases unmatched. Germline lookup yields CDR1 LNHDA and CDR2 SQIVND (reference sequence). The CDR3 contains 16 residues. DNA of the CDR3: TGTGCCAGTAGTTCGCAGCGGGAGGCCCTCATCTCCAAGCAGTATTTT. It codes for CASSSQREALISKQYF.

The chain recombines TRBV7-9 with TRBJ2-5; D may be TRBD2 (5 bases). Germline CDR1 SEHNR, CDR2 FQNEAQ (reference sequence). This CDR3 is 13 amino acids long. Deletions cut 4 bases from V and 2 bases from J, with 8 bases between. In DNA form, the CDR3 reads TGTGCCAGCAGCTCACTAGAGCAAGAGACCCAGTACTTC. It is translated as CASSSLEQETQYF.

The sample holds a few counts of this clonotype. V is TRBV9 and J is TRBJ1-5, with 10 bases fitting TRBD1. Trimming removed 2 bases from V and 1 base from J; junction bases left unmatched: 3. Germline-derived CDR1 and CDR2 are SGDLS and YYNGEE. This CDR3 is built from 16 residues. CDR3 DNA: TGTGCCAGCAGCGTGGGGACAGGGGTCAGCAATCAGCCCCAGCATTTT. As protein: CASSVGTGVSNQPQHF.

Remarks on this clonotype: The junction does not match germline at one end; this may be a read error. The chain is built from TRBV6-1 and TRBJ2-5, with TRBD2 as a possible D gene (5 bases). In germline, CDR1 is MNHNS, CDR2 SASEGT. CDR3 length equals 13 residues. The CDR3 spells CASNREPQGTQYF. Written as DNA, the CDR3 is TGTGCCAGCAACCGGGAACCCCAAGGGACCCAGTACTTC.

This clonotype was counted only a few times. V and J are TRBV10-2 and TRBJ2-1, with 10 nucleotides matching TRBD2. Germline loops: CDR1 WSHSY, CDR2 SAAADI. This CDR3 comprises 21 residues. The junction had 22 bases not matched to a gene; V was cut back by 2 bases and J by 6 bases. This CDR3 reads CASSEQSGLAGAWLQANEQFF. DNA of the CDR3: TGCGCCAGCAGTGAGCAGAGCGGGCTAGCGGGAGCTTGGCTCCAGGCCAATGAGCAGTTCTTC.

Only a few counts were recorded for this clonotype. The rearrangement joins TRBV4-2 to TRBJ2-1, with D possibly being TRBD2 (7 bases). This CDR3 has 16 residues. Germline V gene sequence: CDR1 LGHNA, CDR2 YNFKEQ. V lost 4 bases and J 5 bases, leaving 18 bases between the germline ends. CDR3: CASSRGLAVANNEQFF. CDR3 DNA sequence: TGTGCCAGCAGCCGGGGGCTAGCGGTTGCAAACAATGAGCAGTTCTTC.

Concerning this clonotype itself: Possible read error: a much larger clone is one base away. The chain employs TRBV5-5 and TRBJ1-2; no clear D. CDR1 is SGHKS and CDR2 is YYEKEE in the germline V gene (reference sequence). V was clipped by 0 bases and J by 8 bases, with 14 bases between them. This CDR3 has 14 residues. The CDR3 DNA reads as TGTGCCAGCAGCTTGGCCGATAACGGTAAGGGCTACACCTTC. It yields the protein CASSLADNGKGYTF. Together with reference TRBV5-5 and TRBJ1-2, the CDR3 gives the full variable domain: DAGVTQSPTHLIKTRGQQVTLRCSPISGHKSVSWYQQVLGQGPQFIFQYYEKEERGRGNFPDRFSARQFPNYSSELNVNALLLGDSALYLCASSLADNGKGYTFGSGTRLTVV.

In regard to this clonotype: A much larger clonotype is one base distant, so this may be a read error. Because it lacks the conserved phenylalanine or tryptophan at the end, this CDR3 is likely a read error. V is TRBV28 and J is TRBJ2-7; 7 nucleotides match TRBD2. From germline, CDR1 is MDHEN and CDR2 SYDVKM. The J segment lost 1 base and the V segment lost 3 bases, leaving 9 bases of the junction unmatched. The CDR3 totals 16 residues. CDR3 nucleotide sequence: TGTGCCAGCAGTTTTGCCCCCGGGAGGAATTCCTACGAGCAGTACCTC. Translation: CASSFAPGRNSYEQYL.

This clonotype was observed many times. This chain connects TRBV5-1 to TRBJ1-1; a possible D gene is TRBD1 (6 bases). The V end lost 5 bases, the J end lost 4 bases, and 15 bases lay between the germline ends. The CDR3 has 14 residues. CDR1 SGHRS and CDR2 YFSETQ come from the germline V gene. The CDR3 nucleotides read TGCGCCAGCAGTAGTGGGGGCGAGGCCACTGAAGCTTTCTTT. It encodes CASSSGGEATEAFF.

The J gene is TRBJ2-1, the V gene TRBV7-9; D could derive from TRBD1 or TRBD2 (6 bases each). The CDR3 totals 14 residues. V was cut by 11 bases and J by 9 bases, with 23 bases left in between. CDR1 and CDR2 from the germline V gene are SEHNR and FQNEAQ (reference sequence). The CDR3 sequence is CALTAQVGGIEQFF. Written as DNA, the CDR3 is TGTGCCCTCACGGCCCAAGTAGGGGGGATTGAGCAGTTCTTC.

This clonotype was detected only a few times. The chain is built from TRBV20-1 and TRBJ2-3; TRBD2 might be the D (5 bases). V gave up 2 bases and J gave up 3 bases, with 6 bases separating them. The CDR3 length is 12 residues. Looked up from germline, CDR1 is DFQATT and CDR2 is SNEGSKA (reference sequence). For the CDR3, the DNA is TGCAGTGCTAGATGGGAGACAGATACGCAGTATTTT. Translating it yields CSARWETDTQYF.

V usage is TRBV28 and J usage is TRBJ2-7; TRBD1 matches at 9 bases. Germline lookup yields CDR1 MDHEN and CDR2 SYDVKM. V lost 6 bases to trimming and J lost 5 bases; unmatched junction nucleotides: 5. This CDR3 has 13 amino acids. CDR3 sequence reads: CASRPGQGHEQYF. The CDR3, as DNA: TGTGCCAGCAGGCCGGGACAGGGCCACGAGCAGTACTTC.

The chain joins TRBV10-3 to TRBJ2-5; D uncertain. Germline V gene data show CDR1 as ENHRY and CDR2 as SYGVKD. V lost 4 bases to trimming and J lost 3 bases, with 3 bases between them. The CDR3 has 11 residues. CDR3 coding DNA: TGTGCCATCAGTGGAGAAGAGACCCAGTACTTC. As protein: CAISGEETQYF.

This clonotype occurred many times. The chain is built from TRBV20-1 and TRBJ2-3; 11 bases line up with TRBD1. CDR3 length: 15 amino acids. Per the germline V gene, CDR1 is DFQATT and CDR2 is SNEGSKA (reference sequence). V gave up 3 bases and J gave up 1 base; unmatched junction bases: 3. The CDR3 DNA reads as TGCAGTGCTAGTCCGGGACAGGGGGGCACAGATACGCAGTATTTT. Amino acids: CSASPGQGGTDTQYF.

This clonotype was observed many times. Here the CDR3 reads CASSASGDTQYF. CDR3 coding DNA: TGTGCCAGCAGTGCGAGCGGAGATACGCAGTATTTT. The rearrangement links TRBV2 to TRBJ2-3; possible D gene TRBD2, 5 bases. CDR3 length: 12 amino acids. Deletions cut 4 bases from V and 5 bases from J, with 7 bases between. Germline V gene lookup returns CDR1 SNHLY and CDR2 FYNNEI.

This clonotype was seen a few times. V and J are TRBV20-1 and TRBJ2-6; D ambiguous. Germline V gene sequence: CDR1 DFQATT, CDR2 SNEGSKA (reference sequence). The CDR3 runs 15 residues. V was trimmed by 3 bases and J by 0 bases, leaving 9 bases between them. CDR3 sequence (DNA): TGCAGTGCTAGGTGGCAGTACTCTGGGGCCAACGTCCTGACTTTC. This encodes CSARWQYSGANVLTF.

This clonotype has at least ten counts. The chain couples TRBV9 to TRBJ1-3; D is unresolved. Trimming took 3 bases from V and 0 from J, leaving 4 bases between them. CDR1 is SGDLS and CDR2 is YYNGEE in the germline V gene. The CDR3 covers 13 residues. The CDR3 DNA is TGTGCCAGCAGCGGTTCCTCTGGAAACACCATATATTTT. Translating gives CASSGSSGNTIYF.

This clonotype was observed at least ten times. J is TRBJ2-2 and V is TRBV3-1, with 8 positions matching TRBD2. CDR1 and CDR2 from the germline V gene are LGHDT and YNNKEL (reference sequence). The length of the CDR3 is 15 residues. With V trimmed by 3 bases and J by 7 bases, 7 bases remained unmatched. CDR3 sequence (DNA): TGTGCCAGCAGCCATCAAGGACTAGCTAGCGGGGAGCTGTTTTTT. Residues: CASSHQGLASGELFF.

This clonotype was picked up one time. The rearrangement joins TRBV9 to TRBJ2-1; 9 bases match TRBD2. CDR1 and CDR2 (germline): SGDLS, YYNGEE. The V gene end was trimmed by 4 bases and the J gene end by 7 bases; junction bases not matched to a gene: 12. The CDR3 consists of 16 residues. The CDR3 protein is CASSFPRGGGGNEQFF. The CDR3 region has the DNA TGTGCCAGCAGCTTCCCCCGCGGGGGGGGTGGGAATGAGCAGTTCTTC.

This clonotype was picked up many times. The J gene is TRBJ2-4, the V gene TRBV12-3 or TRBV12-4; no definite D call. Trimming removed 8 bases at V and 7 bases at J, with 21 bases between. The CDR3 is made up of 15 amino acids. CDR3 in DNA: TGTGCCAGCGGACCCCGGGTTGCAGAGGAGAACATTCAGTACTTC. This translates into CASGPRVAEENIQYF.

This clonotype was observed many times. The chain uses TRBV18 and TRBJ1-1; unclear D gene. CDR1 and CDR2 from the germline V gene are KGHSH and LQKENI. The CDR3 length is 13 residues. Trimming took 3 bases from V and 4 from J, leaving 9 bases between them. In nucleotides, the CDR3 is TGTGCCAGCTCACCGTCCGAGGGCACTGAAGCTTTCTTT. It encodes CASSPSEGTEAFF.

In its sample, this clonotype was seen a few times. The chain combines TRBV4-2 with TRBJ2-3; the match to TRBD2 covers 8 bases. The J segment lost 3 bases and the V segment lost 0 bases, leaving 11 bases of the junction unmatched. From germline, CDR1 is LGHNA and CDR2 YNFKEQ. This CDR3 is 18 amino acids long. The DNA of the CDR3 is TGTGCCAGCAGCCAAGAACCGCCGGGAGGGTCGGGTACAGATACGCAGTATTTT. This gives the protein CASSQEPPGGSGTDTQYF.

Many counts were recorded for this clonotype. The chain employs TRBV12-3 or TRBV12-4 and TRBJ2-5; a weak D match, TRBD1 (5 bases). Trimming shortened V by 6 bases and J by 2 bases, and 13 bases separated the two germline ends. This CDR3 has 14 residues. The CDR3 region is CASSVQGVQETQYF. The CDR3 coding sequence is TGTGCCAGCAGCGTCCAGGGTGTTCAAGAGACCCAGTACTTC.